The following is a T cell receptor beta chain sequence with its context. Antigen: not known. Via 5' RACE with UMI labels, TRB cDNA libraries were prepared. TCRdb reanalyzed the 5' RACE reads, giving one entry per CDR3 protein sequence and no DNA. With approximately 100,000 distinct CDR3 sequences in the sample, the ten largest clones hold about 0.35%. Germline V lookup: CDR1 SGHTA, CDR2 FQGNSA. CDR3 length: 17 residues. This specimen belongs to a study of CXCR3-negative and CXCR3-positive naive CD8 T cells. Study observations and caveats: CXCR3-negative naive cells had less hydrophobic TRB CDR3s than did CXCR3-positive naive cells.

The TCR comes from a human donor in good health. Some clones in this sample may be carry-over from other donors' samples. The chain joins TRBV7-2 to TRBJ2-2; the D gene TCRdb calls, TRBD1, cannot be checked with no DNA. What was sequenced was naive CXCR3+ CD8+ T cells from blood. The subset here: CD45RO-CCR7+CD27+CD95- naive CD8+ T cells expressing CXCR3 (TNR3+). CDR3 in amino acids: CASSPQRDRGVFGELFF. Combining the CDR3 with reference TRBV7-2 and TRBJ2-2 gives the whole variable domain GAGVSQSPSNKVTEKGKDVELRCDPISGHTALYWYRQSLGQGLEFLIYFQGNSAPDKSGLPSDRFSAERTGGSVSTLTIQRTQQEDSAVYLCASSPQRDRGVFGELFFGEGSRLTVL.